This T cell receptor beta chain comes out of a study of shared clonotypes between healthy human individuals. Broader study findings: An expected dependence of interdonor clonotype sharing on sequencing depth was noted. In contrast to clonotypes shared by all four donors, non-shared clonotypes had lower generation probabilities.

The study ran the assay at deep level. The method was immunoSEQ multiplex PCR; TCRdb's version includes in-frame clones alone and lacks a portion of them. The sample lists approximately 2,000,000 clones, roughly 95% occurring once. CDR1 MDHEN and CDR2 SYDVKM come from the germline V gene. The CDR3 consists of 17 residues. With V trimmed by 6 bases and J by 0 bases, 11 bases remained unmatched. CD45RO-negative, CCR7-selected cells formed the naive CD8 fraction, which excluded terminally differentiated effector memory CD45RA+ cells. About this clone: Its antigen is undetermined.

The origin of this receptor is a man aged 18 to 30 in good health. Some clones in this sample may be carry-over from other donors' samples. The chain has TRBV28 and TRBJ1-1; 9 positions agree with TRBD1. The sequenced material came from naive CD8+ T cells from PBMCs. The CDR3 is CASSRRTGVRLNTEAFF. The CDR3 nucleotides read TGTGCCAGCAGCCGAAGGACAGGGGTTCGTTTGAACACTGAAGCTTTCTTT.